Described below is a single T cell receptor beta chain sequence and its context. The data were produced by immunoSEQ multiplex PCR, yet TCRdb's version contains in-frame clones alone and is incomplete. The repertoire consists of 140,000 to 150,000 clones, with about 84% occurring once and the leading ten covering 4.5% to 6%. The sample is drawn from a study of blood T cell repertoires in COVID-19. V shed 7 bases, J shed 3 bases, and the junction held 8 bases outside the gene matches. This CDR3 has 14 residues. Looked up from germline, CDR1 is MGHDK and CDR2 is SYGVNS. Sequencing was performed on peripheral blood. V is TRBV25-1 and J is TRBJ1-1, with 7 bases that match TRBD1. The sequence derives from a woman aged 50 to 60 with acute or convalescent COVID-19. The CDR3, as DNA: TGTGCCAGCACTCGACAGGGCCGGGACACTGAAGCTTTCTTT. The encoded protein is CASTRQGRDTEAFF. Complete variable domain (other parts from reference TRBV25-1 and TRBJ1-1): EADIYQTPRYLVIGTGKKITLECSQTMGHDKMYWYQQDPGMELHLIHYSYGVNSTEKGDLSSESTVSRIRTEHFPLTLESARPSHTSQYLCASTRQGRDTEAFFGQGTRLTVV.